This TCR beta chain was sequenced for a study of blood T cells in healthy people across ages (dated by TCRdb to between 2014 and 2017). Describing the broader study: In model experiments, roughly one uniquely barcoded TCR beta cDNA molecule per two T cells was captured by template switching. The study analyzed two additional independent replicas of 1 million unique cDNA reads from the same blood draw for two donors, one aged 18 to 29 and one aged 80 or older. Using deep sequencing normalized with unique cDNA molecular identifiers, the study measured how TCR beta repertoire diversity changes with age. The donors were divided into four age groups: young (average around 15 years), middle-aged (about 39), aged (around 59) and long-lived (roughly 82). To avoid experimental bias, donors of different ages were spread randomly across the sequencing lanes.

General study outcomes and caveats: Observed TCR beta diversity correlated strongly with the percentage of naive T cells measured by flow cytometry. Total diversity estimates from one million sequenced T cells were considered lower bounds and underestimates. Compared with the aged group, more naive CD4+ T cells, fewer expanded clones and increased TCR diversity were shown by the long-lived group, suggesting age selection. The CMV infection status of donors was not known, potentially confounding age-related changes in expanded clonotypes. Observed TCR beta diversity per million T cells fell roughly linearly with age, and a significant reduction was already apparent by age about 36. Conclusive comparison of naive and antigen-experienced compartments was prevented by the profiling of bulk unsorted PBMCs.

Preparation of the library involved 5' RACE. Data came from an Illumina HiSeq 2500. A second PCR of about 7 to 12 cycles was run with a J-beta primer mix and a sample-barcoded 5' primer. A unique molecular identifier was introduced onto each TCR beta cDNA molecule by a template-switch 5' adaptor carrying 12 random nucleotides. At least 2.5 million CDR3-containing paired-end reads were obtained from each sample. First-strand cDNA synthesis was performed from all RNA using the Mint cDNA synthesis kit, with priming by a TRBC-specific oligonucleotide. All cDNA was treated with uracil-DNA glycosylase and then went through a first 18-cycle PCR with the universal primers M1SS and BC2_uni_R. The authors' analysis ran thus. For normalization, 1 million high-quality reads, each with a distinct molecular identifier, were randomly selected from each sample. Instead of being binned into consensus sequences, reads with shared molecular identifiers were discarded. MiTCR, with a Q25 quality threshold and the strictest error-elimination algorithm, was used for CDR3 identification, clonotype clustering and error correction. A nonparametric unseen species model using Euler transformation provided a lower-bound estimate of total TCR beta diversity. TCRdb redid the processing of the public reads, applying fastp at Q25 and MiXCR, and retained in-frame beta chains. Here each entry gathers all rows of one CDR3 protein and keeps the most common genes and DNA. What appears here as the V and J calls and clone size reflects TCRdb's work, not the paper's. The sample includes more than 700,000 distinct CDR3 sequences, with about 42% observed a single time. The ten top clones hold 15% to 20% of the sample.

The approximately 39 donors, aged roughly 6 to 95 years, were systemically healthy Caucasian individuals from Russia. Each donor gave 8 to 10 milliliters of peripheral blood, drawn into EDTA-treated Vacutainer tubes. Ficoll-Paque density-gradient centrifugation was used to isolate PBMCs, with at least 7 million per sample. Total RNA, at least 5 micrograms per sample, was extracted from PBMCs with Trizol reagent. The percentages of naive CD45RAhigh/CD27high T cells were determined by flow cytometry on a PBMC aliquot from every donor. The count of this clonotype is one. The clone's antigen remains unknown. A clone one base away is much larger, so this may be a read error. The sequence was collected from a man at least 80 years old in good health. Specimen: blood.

CDR3 loop: CASIAQLRNSEQFF. The nucleotide sequence reads TGTGCCAGCATCGCCCAACTACGGAATAGTGAGCAGTTCTTC. The rearrangement joined TRBV2 to TRBJ2-1, with the D segment identity uncertain. The germline V gene supplies CDR1 SNHLY and CDR2 FYNNEI. Relative to germline, V is 7 bases shorter and J is 9 bases shorter, with 19 bases between their ends. From its cysteine to its phenylalanine, the CDR3 spans 14 amino acids. The read is trimmed to its CDR3 DNA, 42 bases read in frame from base 1.